This TCR beta chain was identified in a study of T-cell reconstitution after alpha-beta-depleted transplantation in children. Study results and caveats: T-cell counts and diversity at one year following transplant were attributed mainly to newly produced T cells. The study reportedly traced alpha-beta T cells about two months after transplant to several hundred expanded graft clones. TCRbeta diversity was high at day 60 in some patients (a result of surviving recipient T cells and thymic progenitors).

V gave up 6 bases and J gave up 9 bases, with 9 bases separating them. Germline CDR1 and CDR2: DFQATT and SNEGSKA (reference sequence). The CDR3 is 10 amino acids. This clonotype was seen at least ten times. Its antigen is unidentified. A library of TCRbeta sequences, prepared with unique molecular identifiers, was generated. A single record per CDR3 protein comes from TCRdb applying MiXCR to the PCR reads. The sample includes approximately 82,000 distinct CDR3 sequences, 15% to 17% of them seen just once. This sample comprised PBMCs, mostly from graft donor cells, obtained 180 days after TCRalphabeta/CD19-depleted stem cell transplant. This sequence was found in a male patient between 2 and 15 years old who had a stem cell transplant for acute lymphoblastic leukemia, so the T cells may come from the graft donor. The V and J genes are TRBV20-1 and TRBJ2-1, with a weak D call TRBD2 (6 bases). As DNA, the CDR3 is TGCAGTGCGAATAGCGGTGAGCAGTTCTTC. Encoded protein: CSANSGEQFF.